Detailed here is one TCR beta chain. This specimen belongs to a study of T cell changes during pregnancy in multiple sclerosis. Germline V CDR1 and CDR2: MDHEN, SYDVKM. CDR3 length: 15 residues. V was clipped by 2 bases and J by 0 bases, with 7 bases between them. The protocol was immunoSEQ multiplex PCR, while the TCRdb copy is restricted to in-frame clones and leaves out a portion. The sample yields about 120,000 clones, approximately 93% seen once. This TCR came from a female donor with multiple sclerosis, enrolled in a pregnancy study. Here the sequenced sample was peripheral blood, taken before pregnancy. V is TRBV28 and J is TRBJ2-2; tentatively, D is TRBD1 (5 bases). The DNA for the CDR3 is TGTGCCAGCAGTTTAGAGACAGCGAACACCGGGGAGCTGTTTTTT. Translated: CASSLETANTGELFF.